The clone carrying this TCR beta chain was detected only a few times. The junction differs from germline at one of its ends, possibly a read error. Time point denoted: newly diagnosed GD, antithyroid drugs for less than 3 months. Extracted PBMC RNA gave rise to the TCR library. The TCR beta library used iRepertoire HTBI primers with Arm-PCR amplification of CDR3. TCRdb analysed the multiplex PCR reads with MiXCR anew, one entry per CDR3 protein. The sample lists a few hundred thousand distinct CDR3 sequences, roughly 15% occurring once. The CDR3 is 18 amino acids. From germline, CDR1 is ENHRY and CDR2 SYGVKD. This entry belongs to a study of regulatory T cells in long-lasting Graves disease. These data are also associated with another study on T cells in Graves' hyperthyroidism and ophthalmopathy.

This sequence joins TRBV10-3 and TRBJ1-6, with 7 bases that match TRBD1. Sequenced here: peripheral blood mononuclear cells (PBMCs), sampled at new diagnosis, from a patient treated with antithyroid drugs. The origin of this receptor is a woman aged 18-30 years with Graves disease. Written as DNA, the CDR3 is TGTGCCAGCAGTTACTCTAGACAGGGATCGTCCCCGAATTCACCCCTCCACTTT. Its translation: CASSYSRQGSSPNSPLHF.